The 14 T cell receptor beta chains below were found in one sample sequenced in a study of OX40 agonist ivuxolimab in advanced cancers. Sequencing was performed with immunoSEQ multiplex PCR; in TCRdb, only in-frame clones are kept and a portion is missing. The top ten clones hold 3.5% to 4% of a sample with around 40,000 clones, around 87% of them seen once. The sequenced sample was CD4+ or CD8+ T cells sorted from blood, obtained in a trial of the OX40 agonist ivuxolimab. These receptors were taken from an adult with an advanced solid tumor such as melanoma, head and neck, liver or kidney cancer.

The CDR3 sequence is CASSQVGLAVPRGETQYF. CDR3 sequence (DNA): TGTGCCAGCAGCCAAGTCGGACTAGCGGTTCCCCGGGGAGAGACCCAGTACTTC. This chain uses TRBV14 with TRBJ2-5, with 10 bases lining up with TRBD2. This CDR3 contains 18 residues. From germline, CDR1 is SGHDN and CDR2 FVKESK. Trimming cost V 1 base and J 4 bases; bases outside gene matches: 12.

The chain employs TRBV19 and TRBJ2-5; D gene ambiguous. V lost 5 bases and J 1 base, leaving 14 bases between the germline ends. Germline values: CDR1 LNHDA, CDR2 SQIVND (reference sequence). The length of the CDR3 is 15 residues. The CDR3 nucleotides are TGTGCCAGTAGTTGGGGATCTACTGGCCAAGAGACCCAGTACTTC. Translated: CASSWGSTGQETQYF.

The chain joins TRBV27 to TRBJ2-2; 12 positions match TRBD1. Trimming took 5 bases from V and 5 from J; bases not matched to a gene: 6. This CDR3 comprises 16 residues. In germline, CDR1 is MNHEY, CDR2 SMNVEV (reference sequence). The CDR3, as DNA: TGTGCCAGCAGTCCCGGGACAGGGGGCGCGACCGGGGAGCTGTTTTTT. Amino acids: CASSPGTGGATGELFF.

This clone was observed a single time. The V call is TRBV4-3, the J call TRBJ1-4; D remains ambiguous. The V end was cut by 6 bases, the J end by 6 bases, with 5 bases between. Germline V gene sequence: CDR1 LGHNA, CDR2 YSLEER. CDR3 length: 11 residues. The CDR3: CASRKDEKLFF. The CDR3 DNA sequence: TGCGCCAGCAGAAAGGATGAAAAACTGTTTTTT.

In this sample, this clone turned up a few times. The chain has TRBV10-3 and TRBJ2-6; TRBD2 might be the D (6 bases). The CDR3 loop spans 16 amino acids. The germline gives CDR1 ENHRY, CDR2 SYGVKD. V dropped 2 bases and J dropped 2 bases, with 10 bases sitting between them. For the CDR3, the DNA is TGTGCCATCAGTGAGCAAACGGGGGCTGGGGCCAACGTCCTGACTTTC. This sequence encodes CAISEQTGAGANVLTF.

The rearrangement joins TRBV10-2 to TRBJ2-3, with D perhaps matching TRBD2 (6 bases). CDR3 length: 18 residues. Per germline, CDR1 WSHSY and CDR2 SAAADI. V gave up 0 bases and J gave up 2 bases, with 18 bases separating them. The CDR3 bases are TGCGCCAGCAGTGAGTCCTGGGTTGGGCGGGATACCACAGATACGCAGTATTTT. Translated: CASSESWVGRDTTDTQYF.

This chain connects TRBV9 to TRBJ1-2, with a tentative D call TRBD1 (5 bases). Between the trimmed V and J ends, which lost 3 bases and 1 base, there was a span of 13 bases. Per germline, CDR1 SGDLS and CDR2 YYNGEE. The CDR3 is made up of 15 amino acids. CDR3 residues: CASSAQVSDNYGYTF. The CDR3, as DNA: TGTGCCAGCAGCGCACAGGTATCGGATAACTATGGCTACACCTTC. The full variable domain, rest sourced from reference TRBV9 and TRBJ1-2, is DSGVTQTPKHLITATGQRVTLRCSPRSGDLSVYWYQQSLDQGLQFLIQYYNGEERAKGNILERFSAQQFPDLHSELNLSSLELGDSALYFCASSAQVSDNYGYTFGSGTRLTVV.

This clone came up a few times. V is TRBV7-9 and J is TRBJ2-7; D is uncertain. The germline V gene encodes CDR1 SEHNR and CDR2 FQNEAQ (reference sequence). The CDR3 contains 12 residues. Trimming took off 2 bases at V and 6 bases at J, with 8 bases between the two ends. In DNA form, the CDR3 reads TGTGCCAGCAGCTTACCACTGGGCGAGCAGTACTTC. Protein: CASSLPLGEQYF. The full variable domain, with the rest looked up from reference TRBV7-9 and TRBJ2-7, is DTGVSQNPRHKITKRGQNVTFRCDPISEHNRLYWYRQTLGQGPEFLTYFQNEAQLEKSRLLSDRFSAERPKGSFSTLEIQRTEQGDSAMYLCASSLPLGEQYFGPGTRLTVT.

This chain links TRBV29-1 with TRBJ2-1, with 11 bases that match TRBD2. V dropped 3 bases and J dropped 8; count of bases not matched to a gene: 3. The CDR3 runs to 13 residues. Germline assignment: CDR1 SQVTM and CDR2 ANQGSEA. The CDR3 DNA reads TGCAGCGTTGAGAGACTAGCGGGATATGAGCAGTTCTTC. It is translated as CSVERLAGYEQFF.

The chain uses TRBV28 and TRBJ1-1; no clear D gene. Germline CDR1 is MDHEN and CDR2 is SYDVKM. The CDR3 is made up of 14 amino acids. V was cut by 3 bases and J by 4 bases, with 12 bases left in between. CDR3 in amino acids: CASSFLRHLTEAFF. The CDR3 region has the DNA TGTGCCAGCAGTTTCCTCCGACACCTCACTGAAGCTTTCTTT.

The chain uses TRBV19 and TRBJ1-5; the match to TRBD1 covers 9 bases. The V gene end was trimmed by 6 bases and the J gene end by 5 bases; junction bases not matched to a gene: 8. The germline gives CDR1 LNHDA, CDR2 SQIVND (reference sequence). CDR3 length: 15 amino acids. The CDR3 region has the DNA TGTGCCAGTAGCCCCGGGACAGGGAATTATCAGCCCCAGCATTTT. It specifies CASSPGTGNYQPQHF.

The chain combines TRBV5-4 with TRBJ1-3, with D tentatively TRBD1 (6 bases). Trimming removed 0 bases from V and 3 bases from J, with 13 bases in between. The germline CDR1 and CDR2 sequences are SGHNT and YYREEE (reference sequence). This CDR3 has 16 amino acids. As DNA, the CDR3 is TGTGCCAGCAGCTTGGTCGGGGGGCCGGATGGAAACACCATATATTTT. This sequence encodes CASSLVGGPDGNTIYF.

V usage is TRBV28 and J usage is TRBJ1-1; tentatively, D is TRBD1 (6 bases). The CDR3 runs 12 residues. Per germline, CDR1 MDHEN and CDR2 SYDVKM. V gave up 8 bases and J gave up 5 bases, with 12 bases separating them. The CDR3 is CASESRGTEAFF. The CDR3 DNA reads TGTGCCAGCGAATCCAGGGGAACTGAAGCTTTCTTT.

The chain links TRBV19 to TRBJ2-5, with D maybe TRBD1 (7 bases). The CDR3 loop spans 15 amino acids. From germline, CDR1 is LNHDA and CDR2 SQIVND (reference sequence). V lost 4 bases and J lost 5, with 17 bases in between. The CDR3 sequence is CASSTESTGRETQYF. DNA for the CDR3: TGTGCCAGTAGTACAGAGTCGACAGGGAGGGAGACCCAGTACTTC.